Following are 16 T cell receptor beta chains from one sample sequenced in a study of T cell responses to AZD1222 COVID-19 vaccine (dated by TCRdb to the early 2020s). Libraries came from the immunoSEQ multiplex PCR assay. Held by TCRdb, this immuneACCESS table contains in-frame sequences only and omits some clones. Under half of the omission traces to an unresolved V gene where checked; the cause of the rest is unknown. This sample holds about 93,000 clones; approximately 86% were observed only once. The ten largest account for roughly 6% of the sample. The time point label corresponds to: baseline before first vaccination. Sequencing used peripheral blood, obtained on day 0 of AZD1222 vaccination. These TCRs come from an adult in good health.

The chain joins TRBV5-1 to TRBJ1-6; possibly TRBD1 for D (6 bases). In germline, CDR1 is SGHRS, CDR2 YFSETQ. The CDR3 contains 14 residues. V was shortened by 4 bases and J by 3 bases, with 8 bases between the two germline ends. Here the CDR3 reads CASSRTVYNSPLHF. CDR3 bases: TGCGCCAGCAGCCGGACAGTCTATAATTCACCCCTCCACTTT.

The chain uses TRBV10-3 and TRBJ2-2; 13 nucleotides agree with TRBD2. With 5 bases clipped from V and 6 bases from J, the junction kept 6 bases outside the gene matches. CDR1 and CDR2 from the germline V gene are ENHRY and SYGVKD. This CDR3 is built from 16 residues. In DNA, the CDR3 is TGTGCCATCAGTCGGACTAGCGGGAGTTTGTCCGGGGAGCTGTTTTTT. Translating it yields CAISRTSGSLSGELFF.

V gene TRBV10-2 combines with J gene TRBJ2-5, with 13 bases that match TRBD2. The CDR3 spans 13 residues. CDR1 is WSHSY, CDR2 SAAADI, per germline. With 8 bases clipped from V and 6 bases from J, the junction kept 3 bases outside the gene matches. In DNA, the CDR3 is TGCGCCAGCGAGGGACTAGCGGGGAAGACCCAGTACTTC. It translates to CASEGLAGKTQYF.

This clone has only one observation. The chain is built from TRBV18 and TRBJ1-3; TRBD1 matches at 12 bases. In germline, CDR1 is KGHSH, CDR2 LQKENI. The CDR3 runs to 14 residues. The V and J ends lost 5 bases and 8 bases, in that order; junction bases with no gene match: 4. The CDR3 DNA follows: TGTGCCAGCTCAAGCCGGGACAGGGGGCACACCATATATTTT. Encoded protein: CASSSRDRGHTIYF.

The V gene is TRBV5-1, the J gene TRBJ2-3, with D maybe TRBD1 (6 bases). This CDR3 spans 14 amino acids. The germline CDR1 and CDR2 sequences are SGHRS and YFSETQ. V was trimmed by 3 bases and J by 0 bases, leaving 8 bases between them. The CDR3 region is CASSSDSSTDTQYF. The DNA of the CDR3 is TGCGCCAGCAGCTCGGACAGTAGCACAGATACGCAGTATTTT.

This sequence joins TRBV27 and TRBJ1-6; D may be TRBD1 (5 bases). Germline lookup yields CDR1 MNHEY and CDR2 SMNVEV (reference sequence). With 2 bases removed from V and 10 bases from J, the gap between germline ends came to 21 bases. This CDR3 contains 17 residues. This CDR3 reads CASSLIMGRTEGSPLHF. CDR3 nucleotide sequence: TGTGCCAGCAGTTTAATTATGGGGAGGACCGAGGGGTCACCCCTCCACTTT.

The chain has TRBV19 and TRBJ2-2, with 10 bases matching TRBD2. CDR3 length: 15 residues. Germline values: CDR1 LNHDA, CDR2 SQIVND (reference sequence). Trimming removed 4 bases from V and 6 bases from J; junction bases left unmatched: 5. The CDR3 region is CASSRSGRAPGELFF. Written as DNA, the CDR3 is TGTGCCAGTAGTAGAAGCGGGAGGGCCCCCGGGGAGCTGTTTTTT.

The CDR3 here is CASSLGANGNTIYF. The CDR3 DNA follows: TGTGCCAGCAGCTTAGGGGCCAACGGAAACACCATATATTTT. This rearrangement joins TRBV11-3 to TRBJ1-3; D is undetermined. V lost 1 base and J 4 bases, leaving 8 bases between the germline ends. CDR1 and CDR2 (germline): SGHNT, YENEEA. The length of the CDR3 is 14 residues.

The chain has TRBV2 and TRBJ2-7; D ambiguous. V lost 7 bases, J lost 3 bases, and 7 bases lay in between. The CDR3 runs 11 residues. Germline lookup yields CDR1 SNHLY and CDR2 FYNNEI. The CDR3 DNA follows: TGTGCCAGCACAGGAAACTACGAGCAGTACTTC. Its protein product is CASTGNYEQYF.

This chain links TRBV19 with TRBJ1-5; D is ambiguous. CDR1 LNHDA and CDR2 SQIVND come from the germline V gene (reference sequence). The germline V and J ends were trimmed by 1 base and 8 bases, with 6 bases remaining between them. The CDR3 is 12 amino acids. CDR3 nucleotide sequence: TGTGCCAGTAGTATAGCTAGGGAGCCCCAGCATTTT. It codes for CASSIAREPQHF.

The genes are TRBV7-9 and TRBJ2-5; 7 bases line up with TRBD1. The CDR3 has 14 residues. After removal of 5 bases from V and 1 base from J, the junction contained 4 bases not matched to a gene. CDR1 SEHNR and CDR2 FQNEAQ come from the germline V gene (reference sequence). The CDR3 spells CASSRTGAQETQYF. The CDR3 DNA sequence: TGTGCCAGCAGCCGAACAGGGGCCCAAGAGACCCAGTACTTC.

V gene TRBV24-1 combines with J gene TRBJ1-5, with D tentatively TRBD1 (5 bases). The germline V gene has CDR1 KGHDR and CDR2 SFDVKD. The CDR3 runs 16 residues. The ends were cut back, 7 bases at V and 0 bases at J, with 15 bases in the middle. CDR3 nucleotide sequence: TGTGCCACCAGCTCGACAGCGACCGATAGCAATCAGCCCCAGCATTTT. Translated: CATSSTATDSNQPQHF.

V is TRBV12-3 or TRBV12-4 and J is TRBJ2-2, with TRBD1 matching 9 bases. Trimming at V came to 7 bases and at J to 8 bases, leaving 5 bases not matched to a gene. The CDR3 runs 13 residues. CDR3 sequence reads: CASIWTGEGELFF. The CDR3 nucleotides are TGTGCCAGCATTTGGACAGGGGAGGGGGAGCTGTTTTTT.

DNA for the CDR3: TGTGCCAGCAGCCGGGACAGGGTGGACTCACCCCTCCACTTT. Residues: CASSRDRVDSPLHF. J is TRBJ1-6 and V is TRBV2; TRBD1 matches 9 bases. The CDR3 has 14 amino acids. The J segment lost 10 bases and the V segment lost 6 bases, leaving 7 bases of the junction unmatched. In germline, CDR1 is SNHLY, CDR2 FYNNEI.

In this sample, this clone turned up a few times. The V gene is TRBV5-1, the J gene TRBJ2-3, with TRBD2 identical over 7 bases. The CDR3 runs 16 residues. The V gene's germline CDR1 is SGHRS and CDR2 YFSETQ. V lost 5 bases and J lost 2; bases outside the gene matches: 11. CDR3 DNA sequence: TGCGCCAGCAGATTCAAGGGAGGGCCTTCCACAGATACGCAGTATTTT. Translated, it gives CASRFKGGPSTDTQYF.

The gene calls are TRBV19 and TRBJ1-5; 9 bases map to TRBD1. Germline V lookup: CDR1 LNHDA, CDR2 SQIVND (reference sequence). V trimming: 6 bases; J trimming: 6 bases; junction bases outside the gene matches: 6. The CDR3 is 14 amino acids. DNA for the CDR3: TGTGCCAGTAGAACAAACAGGGGGCTTCAGCCCCAGCATTTT. It is translated as CASRTNRGLQPQHF.